This T cell receptor (beta chain) was recorded in a study of beta chain features in type 1 diabetes. Study overall: Age, gender, cell numbers and subset yield matched between patients and controls.

Expressed TCRB transcripts were sequenced because the isolated RNA had all been reverse transcribed beforehand. Clones were sequenced by immunoSEQ multiplex PCR, and TCRdb holds only the in-frame ones, with some missing. The repertoire holds about 340,000 clones, with approximately 13% as singletons. J lost 2 bases, V lost 5 bases, and 8 bases had no gene match. The CDR3 totals 15 residues. In germline, CDR1 is SEHNR, CDR2 FQNEAQ (reference sequence). The table lists this clone with a few counts. Its antigen remains unknown. The study's findings and limits: Among all four CD4+ subsets, Type 1 diabetes patients had TCRB CDR3s that were moderately but significantly shorter. Fewer junction insertions and more nucleotide deletions appeared in type 1 diabetes patients.

Sequences were obtained from naive CD4+ T cells from blood. The chain couples TRBV7-9 to TRBJ1-1, with 7 bases matching TRBD1. This clonotype originated in a woman aged 18-29 years with type 1 diabetes. CDR3 in DNA: TGTGCCAGCAGCCCGCAGGGACAGATTAACACTGAAGCTTTCTTT. It codes for CASSPQGQINTEAFF.